This paragraph reports one TCR beta chain. The antigen remains undetermined. The length of the CDR3 is 13 residues. V lost 1 base and J 4 bases, leaving 6 bases between the germline ends. Germline-derived CDR1 and CDR2 are SGHTA and FQGNSA. This sample was included in a study of T cell responses to AZD1222 COVID-19 vaccine. Looking at the study overall: Second-dose recipients at about 4 or about 12 weeks were treated as one pooled group. General observations from the study: It was only after the peak T cell response that any repertoires were sampled. Clonal diversity was possibly underestimated, and white British individuals and females predominated among donors.

Using immunoSEQ multiplex PCR, the repertoire was profiled, and TCRdb retains in-frame clones only, with some absent. The sample lists some 150,000 clones, just over 90% seen once, with around 3.6% in the top ten. Sequences were derived from peripheral blood, sampled on day 0 of AZD1222 vaccination. The chain joins TRBV7-2 to TRBJ2-3; D ambiguous. The clonotype originates from an adult in good health. The CDR3, as DNA: TGTGCCAGCAGCTTAGAGTACGCAGATACGCAGTATTTT. Translation gives CASSLEYADTQYF.